This is a list of T cell receptor beta chains from one sample in a study of T-cell memory formation after mild COVID-19. TCRdb ran MiXCR on the 5' RACE reads and lists one entry per CDR3 protein. The sample comprises 140,000 to 150,000 distinct CDR3 sequences, 6% of which are singletons, and about 2% rests with the top ten. Material: PBMCs or a T cell subset sorted from them (not recorded which). All receptors derive from an adult woman who had mild COVID-19 (a few samples of this study predate the infection). Cell type and time point are not known. CDR3s include the opening cysteine and the closing phenylalanine or tryptophan. A D gene is named only where the DNA matches it firmly. Only part of the rows carry a size: once, few, many, or a class if the clone is expanded.

clone_size,cdr3_length,j_call,d_call,v_call,cdr3_nt,cdr3_aa
-,14,TRBJ2-1,-,TRBV5-6,TGTGCCAGCAGCTTTAGCCTACGCTCGAATGAGCAGTTCTTC,CASSFSLRSNEQFF
few,11,TRBJ1-1,-,TRBV27,TGTGCCAGCAGTGGATACACTGAAGCTTTCTTT,CASSGYTEAFF
-,15,TRBJ2-1,-,TRBV7-2,TGTGCCAGCAGCTTAGAAGGCGGCAGGGGAAATGAGCAGTTCTTC,CASSLEGGRGNEQFF
-,19,TRBJ1-2,-,TRBV7-8,TGTGCCAGCAGCCCCGAAAGGGTCATGAGACACGGAGCTAACTATGGCTACACCTTC,CASSPERVMRHGANYGYTF
few,14,TRBJ2-2,-,TRBV19,TGTGCCAGTACCCTCGGGGGAAACACCGGGGAGCTGTTTTTT,CASTLGGNTGELFF
few,15,TRBJ1-4,-,TRBV6-1,TGTGCCAGCAGTGCGACGGGAGGGTTGGAGGAAAAACTGTTTTTT,CASSATGGLEEKLFF
many,15,TRBJ1-2,TRBD1,TRBV7-8,TGTGCCAGCAGCCATGGGGACAGGGAATATGGTGGCTACACCTTC,CASSHGDREYGGYTF
many,21,TRBJ2-1,TRBD2,TRBV4-1,TGCGCCAGCAGCCAAGCTCGGGGGTGGACTAGCGGGAGGGCCGAGTACAATGAGCAGTTCTTC,CASSQARGWTSGRAEYNEQFF
-,15,TRBJ1-5,-,TRBV20-1,TGCAGTGCTAGAGATGGGGCAGCGTACAATCAGCCCCAGCATTTT,CSARDGAAYNQPQHF
many,14,TRBJ1-5,TRBD1,TRBV30,TGTGTCATGAAGGACAGGGAAAGCAATCAGCCCCAGCATTTT,CVMKDRESNQPQHF
-,15,TRBJ1-2,TRBD1,TRBV4-2,TGTGCCAGCAGCCCGCGACAGGGGGCGATTAATGGCTACACCTTC,CASSPRQGAINGYTF
few,15,TRBJ2-1,-,TRBV10-3,TGTGCCATCAGTGAAGGAACCAGCCCCTACAATGAGCAGTTCTTC,CAISEGTSPYNEQFF
few,16,TRBJ2-7,-,TRBV4-1,TGCGCCAGCAGCCAAGATGGTCTTAGGATAGACACGAGGCAGTACTTC,CASSQDGLRIDTRQYF
-,14,TRBJ1-1,TRBD1,TRBV20-1,TGCAGTGCTGGACAGGGTATGAGGTCCACTGAAGCTTTCTTT,CSAGQGMRSTEAFF
-,11,TRBJ2-1,-,TRBV29-1,TGCAGCACCCGGACGGAGATCGAGCAGTTCTTC,CSTRTEIEQFF
few,16,TRBJ2-2,TRBD2,TRBV28,TGTGCCAGCAGTTCCCCGTCTAGCGGGAACACCGGGGAGCTGTTTTTT,CASSSPSSGNTGELFF
many,13,TRBJ1-1,-,TRBV2,TGTGCCAGCAGTATGACCGAGGTTACTGAAGCTTTCTTT,CASSMTEVTEAFF
-,14,TRBJ2-3,TRBD2,TRBV4-2,TGTGCCAGCAGTCAGCGGGAGGTCTCTGATACGCAGTATTTT,CASSQREVSDTQYF
many,14,TRBJ1-1,-,TRBV4-2,TGTGCCAGCAGCCAAGGAGGCAGGGTCACTGAAGCTTTCTTT,CASSQGGRVTEAFF
few,17,TRBJ2-1,TRBD2,TRBV29-1,TGCAGCGTTGAAGGGAGACTAGCGCCGATTAGATACAATGAGCAGTTCTTC,CSVEGRLAPIRYNEQFF
many,17,TRBJ2-1,TRBD2,TRBV7-3,TGTGCCAGCAGCTTAAACCCCCCGGGACTAGCAACGGGTGAGCAGTTCTTC,CASSLNPPGLATGEQFF
few,14,TRBJ2-3,-,TRBV10-3,TGTGCCATCAGTGGACGGGACCTCACAGATACGCAGTATTTT,CAISGRDLTDTQYF
-,16,TRBJ2-1,TRBD1,TRBV25-1,TGTGCCAGCAGTGCCACAGGGGGCCACCCCTACAATGAGCAGTTCTTC,CASSATGGHPYNEQFF
-,11,TRBJ1-4,-,TRBV7-9,TGTGCCAGCAGCTCGACCGAAAAACTGTTTTTT,CASSSTEKLFF
many,14,TRBJ2-7,TRBD1,TRBV27,TGTGCCAGCAGTCCTGACCGGACAGGGGACGAGCAGTACTTC,CASSPDRTGDEQYF
many,13,TRBJ2-2,-,TRBV5-1,TGCGCCAGCAGCTTTGCGGGGTCCGGGGAGCTGTTTTTT,CASSFAGSGELFF
many,15,TRBJ2-7,TRBD2,TRBV20-1,TGCAGTGCTAGAGATGCTAGCGGGGTTACCTACGAGCAGTACTTC,CSARDASGVTYEQYF
many,12,TRBJ2-2,-,TRBV24-1,TGTGCCACCAGTTCGTACACCGGGGAGCTGTTTTTT,CATSSYTGELFF
few,13,TRBJ2-1,-,TRBV7-6,TGTGCCAGCAGCTCCATACAGGGTCATGAGCAGTTCTTC,CASSSIQGHEQFF
-,12,TRBJ2-1,-,TRBV24-1,TGTGCCACCAGTGACAGGGGTAATGAGCAGTTCTTC,CATSDRGNEQFF
many,14,TRBJ2-3,-,TRBV12-3/TRBV12-4,TGTGCCAGCAGCTCTCCAGGCTCCACAGATACGCAGTATTTT,CASSSPGSTDTQYF
-,14,TRBJ1-1,-,TRBV6-5,TGTGCCAGCAGTTACTCCGGGAAGAGGACTGAAGCTTTCTTT,CASSYSGKRTEAFF
few,18,TRBJ2-1,TRBD2,TRBV4-3,TGCGCCAGCAGCCAACCTGGGCTCAAGCGGGAGTCCTACAATGAGCAGTTCTTC,CASSQPGLKRESYNEQFF
many,18,TRBJ2-6,-,TRBV5-1,TGCGCCAGCAGCTTGGGTGGTTGGGCGGACTCTGGGGCCAACGTCCTGACTTTC,CASSLGGWADSGANVLTF
few,15,TRBJ2-3,TRBD2,TRBV24-1,TGTGCCACCCGGACTAGCGGGGAGTTCACAGATACGCAGTATTTT,CATRTSGEFTDTQYF
many,15,TRBJ2-5,TRBD1,TRBV24-1,TGTGCCACCAGTGCCTCGGGACAGGCCCAAGAGACCCAGTACTTC,CATSASGQAQETQYF
-,16,TRBJ2-7,-,TRBV12-3/TRBV12-4,TGTGCCAGCAGTTTCGGGGTAGTAAGAAGGGAATACGAGCAGTACTTC,CASSFGVVRREYEQYF
-,17,TRBJ2-1,TRBD1,TRBV5-1,TGCGCCAGCAGCTTAAACCCAGGGGGTACCCGTAACAATGAGCAGTTCTTC,CASSLNPGGTRNNEQFF
few,13,TRBJ2-1,-,TRBV12-3/TRBV12-4,TGTGCCAGCAGTAAAGGACAGCGGCGTGAGCAGTTCTTC,CASSKGQRREQFF
many,15,TRBJ1-2,-,TRBV24-1,TGTGCCACCAGTGATTCCGGGACCGAGCGCTATGGCTACACCTTC,CATSDSGTERYGYTF
many,15,TRBJ1-2,-,TRBV5-5,TGTGCCAGCAGCTTGGAGGGCTCAAGACCGGGAGGCTACACCTTC,CASSLEGSRPGGYTF
few,15,TRBJ2-7,TRBD2,TRBV9,TGTGCCAGCAGCGTAGCGGCGGGAGGCTCCTACGAGCAGTACTTC,CASSVAAGGSYEQYF
many,16,TRBJ1-5,TRBD1,TRBV6-2/TRBV6-3,TGTGCCAGCAGTTCCAAACACAGGGGTGGCAATCAGCCCCAGCATTTT,CASSSKHRGGNQPQHF
-,15,TRBJ2-6,-,TRBV2,TGTGCCAGCAGGCCCCTCAGGGATGGGGCCAACGTCCTGACTTTC,CASRPLRDGANVLTF
many,13,TRBJ2-5,-,TRBV11-2,TGTGCCAGCAGCCTAGACCCCCAAGAGACCCAGTACTTC,CASSLDPQETQYF
-,10,TRBJ2-3,-,TRBV29-1,TGCAGCGCGCGGACGGGTACGCAGTATTTT,CSARTGTQYF
many,15,TRBJ2-5,-,TRBV15,TGTGCCACCAGCAGAGGGTTGCCTCCACAAGAGACCCAGTACTTC,CATSRGLPPQETQYF
few,18,TRBJ2-3,-,TRBV12-3/TRBV12-4,TGTGCCAGCAGTTTTGAAGTAGTTCAGGGCTCTAGCACAGATACGCAGTATTTT,CASSFEVVQGSSTDTQYF